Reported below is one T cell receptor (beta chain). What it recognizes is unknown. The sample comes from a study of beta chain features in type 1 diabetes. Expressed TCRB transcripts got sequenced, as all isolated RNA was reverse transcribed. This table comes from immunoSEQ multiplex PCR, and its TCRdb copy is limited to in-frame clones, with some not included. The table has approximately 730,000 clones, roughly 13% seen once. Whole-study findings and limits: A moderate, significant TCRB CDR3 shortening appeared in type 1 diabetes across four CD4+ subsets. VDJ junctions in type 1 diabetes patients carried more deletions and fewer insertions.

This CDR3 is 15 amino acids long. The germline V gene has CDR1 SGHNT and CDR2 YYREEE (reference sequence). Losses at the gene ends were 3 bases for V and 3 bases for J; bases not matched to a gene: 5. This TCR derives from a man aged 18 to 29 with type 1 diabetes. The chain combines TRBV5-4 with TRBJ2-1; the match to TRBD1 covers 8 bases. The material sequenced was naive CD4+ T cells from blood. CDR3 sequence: CASSSQGASYNEQFF. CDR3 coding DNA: TGTGCCAGCAGCTCTCAGGGGGCCAGCTACAATGAGCAGTTCTTC.